This TCR beta chain stems from a study of blood T cells in healthy people across ages. Background on the study: Capturing about one barcoded beta molecule per two T cells was achieved by template switching. The study, taken as a whole, reports: Diversity estimates drawn from one million T cells were deemed underestimates. Long-lived and aged donors differed, with more naive CD4+ cells and higher diversity in the long-lived.

From germline, CDR1 is LGHNA and CDR2 YNFKEQ. There are 17 residues in the CDR3. V lost 4 bases, J lost 0 bases, and 16 bases lay in between. Only a few counts were recorded for this clonotype. Its cognate antigen is unknown. Next came a second PCR, run for roughly 6 to 11 cycles, which used a sample-barcoded 5' primer along with a J-beta primer mix. Every single cDNA molecule received a tag from a template-switch adaptor with 12 random nucleotides. Each CDR3 protein gets one entry after TCRdb re-called the 5' RACE reads with MiXCR. The sample carries approximately 1.5 million distinct CDR3 sequences, about 32% recorded once.

The TCR was taken from a woman aged 30 to 39 in good health. This sequence joins TRBV4-2 and TRBJ2-1; D is perhaps TRBD2 (6 bases). The sequencing input was blood. CDR3 in amino acids: CASSRGVGGSSYNEQFF. For the CDR3, the DNA is TGTGCCAGCAGCCGGGGGGTGGGCGGCAGCTCCTACAATGAGCAGTTCTTC.